This T cell receptor (beta chain) was documented in a study of beta chain features in type 1 diabetes. Regarding the study as a whole: Highly expressing activated T cells could be over-counted with a cDNA template. In every one of the four CD4+ subsets, TCRB CDR3s were moderately but significantly shorter in Type 1 diabetes patients. VDJ junctions in type 1 diabetes patients carried more deletions and fewer insertions. Any HLA effect on TCRB rearrangement was left unresolved by small sub-analyses.

A remark on this clone: What it binds is unknown.

V lost 3 bases and J lost 6, with 17 bases in between. The V gene's germline CDR1 is SEHNR and CDR2 FQNEAQ (reference sequence). This CDR3 region has 15 residues. The study reverse transcribed the entire isolated RNA, so it sequenced expressed TCRB transcripts. Average reads for naive, central memory and regulatory T cell samples were several million. Clones were sequenced by immunoSEQ multiplex PCR, and TCRdb holds only the in-frame ones, with some missing. The repertoire includes more than 100,000 clones, 25% to 35% of them detected once, and roughly 0.5% sits in the top ten. This receptor was obtained from a young woman with type 1 diabetes. The V and J genes are TRBV7-9 and TRBJ1-1; D is perhaps TRBD1 (6 bases). The sequenced sample was central memory CD4+ T cells from blood. This CDR3 reads CASSLGRGHGAEAFF. CDR3 bases: TGTGCCAGCAGCTTGGGGCGGGGGCACGGGGCTGAAGCTTTCTTT.